The rows below give T cell receptor beta chains drawn from one sample of a study of cytomegalovirus exposure and HLA in healthy donors. Profiled with immunoSEQ multiplex PCR; TCRdb holds only in-frame clones, not every one. The sample yields 130,000 to 150,000 clones, 60% to 85% seen once. The sample taken for sequencing was PBMCs. The receptor set was obtained from a man aged 18-30 years in good health and CMV-seronegative. The conserved cysteine and the conserved F or W are not part of the CDR3 here.

>TRBJ2-7|TRBV5-4
ASSSKRGSYEQY
>TRBJ1-2|TRBV5-6
ASSSIPPGQVNYGYT
>TRBJ1-6|TRBV2
ASSEEGRGYSPLH
>TRBJ2-7|TRBV2
ASSALAGNIYEQY
>TRBJ2-5|TRBV5-6
ASSGTSQETQY
>TRBJ2-7|TRBV28
ASSSQTRGNREQY
>TRBJ2-2|TRBV5-1
ASSLGLHTGTGTGELF
>TRBJ2-7|TRBV7-6
ASSHTRAEQY
>TRBJ1-3|TRBV2
ASRRQLAIY
>TRBJ2-7|TRBV29-1
SVEGLQGYEQY
>TRBJ1-5|TRBV18
ASSRGTDGHQPQH